Listed below are T cell receptor beta chains from one sample, sequenced in a study of identical twins. TCRdb passed the 5' RACE reads through MiXCR, listing each CDR3 protein once. The data contain about 250,000 distinct CDR3 sequences, more than 12% of them singletons. Specimen: memory (CD45RO+) T cells sorted from blood. These receptors originate from a woman aged 18-29 years in good health. Both conserved end residues are part of each CDR3. The order of the fields is V gene, clone size, J gene, D gene, CDR3 protein, CDR3 DNA. A D gene is named only where the DNA matches it firmly. Clone size is shown for a subset of rows, as once, few, many or a class of expanded clone.

>TRBV19|-|TRBJ2-3|TRBD1
CASSSLGTVKDTQYF
TGTGCCAGTAGTTCCCTAGGGACAGTCAAAGATACGCAGTATTTT
>TRBV7-7|few|TRBJ2-1|TRBD1
CASSRGMGQNNEQFF
TGTGCTAGCAGCAGAGGAATGGGACAGAACAATGAGCAGTTCTTC
>TRBV20-1|-|TRBJ1-1|TRBD1
CSGLDRVDEAFF
TGCAGTGGCCTGGACAGGGTAGATGAAGCTTTCTTT
>TRBV14|-|TRBJ2-1|TRBD1
CASSQGRDRRRWEQFF
TGTGCCAGCAGCCAAGGGAGGGACAGGAGGAGGTGGGAGCAGTTCTTC
>TRBV11-2|-|TRBJ1-1|-
CASMGRQANTEAFF
TGTGCCAGCATGGGCCGACAGGCGAACACTGAAGCTTTCTTT
>TRBV11-1|-|TRBJ1-1|TRBD1
CASSPDRENTEAFF
TGTGCCAGCAGCCCGGACAGGGAGAACACTGAAGCTTTCTTT
>TRBV5-1|-|TRBJ2-2|TRBD1
CASSPIPGQEDTGELFF
TGCGCCAGCAGTCCTATTCCGGGACAGGAGGACACCGGGGAGCTGTTTTTT
>TRBV4-1|-|TRBJ2-1|TRBD2
CASSHLGGTSGYNEQFF
TGCGCCAGCAGCCACCTAGGGGGGACTAGCGGTTACAATGAGCAGTTCTTC
>TRBV3-1|few|TRBJ2-1|-
CASSQRGSFEQFF
TGTGCCAGCAGCCAGAGGGGGAGCTTTGAGCAGTTCTTC
>TRBV3-1|-|TRBJ2-1|-
CASSQDLAGHGEQFF
TGTGCCAGCAGCCAAGATCTAGCAGGGCACGGGGAGCAGTTCTTC
>TRBV4-1|few|TRBJ2-1|-
CADGQNHEFF
TGCGCCGATGGACAGAACCATGAGTTCTTC
>TRBV5-5|many|TRBJ1-1|-
CATSPEGGDSTEAFF
TGTGCCACCTCCCCTGAAGGGGGAGATAGCACTGAAGCTTTCTTT
>TRBV6-2/TRBV6-3|-|TRBJ2-5|TRBD1
CASKDRFKETQYF
TGTGCCAGCAAGGACAGGTTCAAAGAGACCCAGTACTTC
>TRBV5-5|-|TRBJ2-7|-
CASSTGSKESEQYF
TGTGCCAGCAGCACGGGCTCCAAGGAGAGCGAGCAGTACTTC
>TRBV7-9|-|TRBJ1-1|-
CATKRGMNTEAFF
TGTGCCACCAAGAGAGGGATGAACACTGAAGCTTTCTTT
>TRBV7-9|many|TRBJ2-3|-
CASSLVDGTDTQYF
TGTGCCAGCAGCTTAGTTGACGGCACAGATACGCAGTATTTT
>TRBV18|-|TRBJ2-5|TRBD2
CASSPGQAGEETQYF
TGTGCCAGCTCACCGGGACAAGCGGGAGAAGAGACCCAGTACTTC
>TRBV18|few|TRBJ2-7|TRBD1
CASSPTPGQGQYEQYF
TGTGCCAGCTCACCGACACCGGGACAGGGTCAATACGAGCAGTACTTC
>TRBV29-1|few|TRBJ2-7|-
CSVAGGGYEQYF
TGCAGCGTTGCTGGGGGCGGCTACGAGCAGTACTTC
>TRBV5-1|-|TRBJ2-5|-
CASSLAGTASQETQYF
TGCGCCAGCAGCTTGGCCGGTACAGCCTCCCAAGAGACCCAGTACTTC
>TRBV7-2|many|TRBJ2-7|TRBD1
CASSLEGQLSYEQYF
TGTGCCAGCAGCTTAGAGGGACAGCTCTCCTACGAGCAGTACTTC
>TRBV20-1|few|TRBJ1-1|TRBD1
CSADHRGPNTEAFF
TGCAGTGCTGATCACAGGGGTCCGAACACTGAAGCTTTCTTT
>TRBV7-9|-|TRBJ2-7|-
CASSNLPSPEQYF
TGTGCCAGCAGCAACCTACCTTCTCCCGAGCAGTACTTC
>TRBV20-1|many|TRBJ2-1|-
CSARDLRGGDYNEQFF
TGCAGTGCTAGAGATCTTCGAGGGGGAGATTACAATGAGCAGTTCTTC
>TRBV10-2|-|TRBJ2-7|-
CASSESIYEQYF
TGCGCCAGCAGTGAGTCGATTTACGAGCAGTACTTC
>TRBV5-1|few|TRBJ2-7|TRBD2
CASSLRGLAAYEQYF
TGCGCCAGCAGCTTGAGGGGACTAGCCGCCTACGAGCAGTACTTC
>TRBV5-1|many|TRBJ2-3|-
CASSHQGPDTQYF
TGCGCCAGCAGCCACCAAGGACCTGATACGCAGTATTTT
>TRBV20-1|many|TRBJ2-5|-
CSASLKPGETQYF
TGCAGTGCTAGTCTCAAACCGGGGGAGACCCAGTACTTC
>TRBV11-3|few|TRBJ2-2|-
CASSANTGELFF
TGTGCCAGCAGCGCGAACACCGGGGAGCTGTTTTTT
>TRBV6-1|-|TRBJ2-1|-
CASSDTYNEQFF
TGTGCCAGCAGTGACACCTACAATGAGCAGTTCTTC
>TRBV5-1|-|TRBJ2-7|-
CASSFSSATSYEQYF
TGCGCCAGCAGCTTCTCCTCCGCGACTTCCTACGAGCAGTACTTC
>TRBV6-1|-|TRBJ1-1|-
CASSERVNRAFF
TGTGCCAGCAGTGAAAGGGTGAACCGAGCTTTCTTT
>TRBV7-6|medium-sized|TRBJ2-3|-
CASSPRLGDTQYF
TGTGCCAGCAGCCCCCGCCTAGGAGATACGCAGTATTTT
>TRBV21-1|few|TRBJ2-1|-
CAINLGLAFNEQFF
TGTGCCATCAACCTCGGACTAGCGTTCAATGAGCAGTTCTTC
>TRBV4-2|few|TRBJ1-2|TRBD1
CASSHSGQRSSYTF
TGTGCCAGCAGCCATTCGGGACAGCGTTCAAGCTACACCTTC
>TRBV4-1|many|TRBJ2-5|-
CASRGSVAGGSGTQYF
TGCGCCAGCAGGGGATCAGTGGCAGGGGGGTCTGGGACCCAGTACTTC
>TRBV12-3/TRBV12-4|many|TRBJ2-5|-
CASSRSGETQYF
TGTGCCAGCAGTCGGAGCGGGGAGACCCAGTACTTC
>TRBV6-2/TRBV6-3|-|TRBJ2-3|-
CASSYGPLATDTQYF
TGTGCCAGCAGTTACGGGCCACTTGCGACAGATACGCAGTATTTT
>TRBV7-9|few|TRBJ1-2|TRBD1
CASSQQGDYTF
TGTGCCAGCAGCCAGCAGGGGGACTACACCTTC
>TRBV12-3/TRBV12-4|many|TRBJ2-3|-
CASSPYQGDTQYF
TGTGCCAGCAGTCCCTACCAGGGAGATACGCAGTATTTT
>TRBV4-3|many|TRBJ2-1|-
CASSFAGGSSYNEQFF
TGCGCCAGCAGTTTCGCCGGGGGCAGCTCCTACAATGAGCAGTTCTTC
>TRBV20-1|many|TRBJ2-1|TRBD2
CSARDYTSGTPQFF
TGCAGTGCTAGAGATTATACTAGCGGGACCCCCCAGTTCTTC
>TRBV20-1|few|TRBJ1-5|TRBD1
CSAYLQDRGDQPQHF
TGCAGTGCTTACCTCCAGGACAGGGGGGATCAGCCCCAGCATTTT
>TRBV3-1|few|TRBJ1-2|-
CASSQDWEANYGYTF
TGTGCCAGCAGCCAAGACTGGGAAGCTAACTATGGCTACACCTTC
>TRBV20-1|-|TRBJ2-5|-
CSARELGHGAGTQYF
TGCAGTGCTAGGGAGCTGGGACACGGGGCGGGGACCCAGTACTTC